This TCR beta chain was identified in a study of T cell clusters in autoimmune cytopenias. Turning to the study itself: A median age of about 60 years and mean of approximately 50 years characterized healthy donor controls.

TRB was amplified by touch-down multiplex PCR, primer pools A and B combined. Reanalyzing the multiplex PCR reads, TCRdb keeps one entry per CDR3 protein, without DNA. The sample has approximately 15,000 distinct CDR3 sequences, and its top ten clones hold 3.5% to 4.5%. TRB was amplified from approximately 230 ng of peripheral blood genomic DNA per sample. Germline-derived CDR1 and CDR2 are SEHNR and FQNEAQ (reference sequence). There are 14 residues in the CDR3. Separately, the same data were catalogued under a study of T cell repertoires in aging, cancer and after chemotherapy. From that second work: Donors were grouped into six age bands spanning 30 or younger through 70 or older.

Sequencing was done on a sample of peripheral blood. The rearrangement links TRBV7-9 to TRBJ1-1; with no DNA, the TCRdb D assignment of TRBD1 cannot be verified. The receptor was isolated from a human donor in good health. Here the CDR3 reads CASSPGGGLAEAFF.